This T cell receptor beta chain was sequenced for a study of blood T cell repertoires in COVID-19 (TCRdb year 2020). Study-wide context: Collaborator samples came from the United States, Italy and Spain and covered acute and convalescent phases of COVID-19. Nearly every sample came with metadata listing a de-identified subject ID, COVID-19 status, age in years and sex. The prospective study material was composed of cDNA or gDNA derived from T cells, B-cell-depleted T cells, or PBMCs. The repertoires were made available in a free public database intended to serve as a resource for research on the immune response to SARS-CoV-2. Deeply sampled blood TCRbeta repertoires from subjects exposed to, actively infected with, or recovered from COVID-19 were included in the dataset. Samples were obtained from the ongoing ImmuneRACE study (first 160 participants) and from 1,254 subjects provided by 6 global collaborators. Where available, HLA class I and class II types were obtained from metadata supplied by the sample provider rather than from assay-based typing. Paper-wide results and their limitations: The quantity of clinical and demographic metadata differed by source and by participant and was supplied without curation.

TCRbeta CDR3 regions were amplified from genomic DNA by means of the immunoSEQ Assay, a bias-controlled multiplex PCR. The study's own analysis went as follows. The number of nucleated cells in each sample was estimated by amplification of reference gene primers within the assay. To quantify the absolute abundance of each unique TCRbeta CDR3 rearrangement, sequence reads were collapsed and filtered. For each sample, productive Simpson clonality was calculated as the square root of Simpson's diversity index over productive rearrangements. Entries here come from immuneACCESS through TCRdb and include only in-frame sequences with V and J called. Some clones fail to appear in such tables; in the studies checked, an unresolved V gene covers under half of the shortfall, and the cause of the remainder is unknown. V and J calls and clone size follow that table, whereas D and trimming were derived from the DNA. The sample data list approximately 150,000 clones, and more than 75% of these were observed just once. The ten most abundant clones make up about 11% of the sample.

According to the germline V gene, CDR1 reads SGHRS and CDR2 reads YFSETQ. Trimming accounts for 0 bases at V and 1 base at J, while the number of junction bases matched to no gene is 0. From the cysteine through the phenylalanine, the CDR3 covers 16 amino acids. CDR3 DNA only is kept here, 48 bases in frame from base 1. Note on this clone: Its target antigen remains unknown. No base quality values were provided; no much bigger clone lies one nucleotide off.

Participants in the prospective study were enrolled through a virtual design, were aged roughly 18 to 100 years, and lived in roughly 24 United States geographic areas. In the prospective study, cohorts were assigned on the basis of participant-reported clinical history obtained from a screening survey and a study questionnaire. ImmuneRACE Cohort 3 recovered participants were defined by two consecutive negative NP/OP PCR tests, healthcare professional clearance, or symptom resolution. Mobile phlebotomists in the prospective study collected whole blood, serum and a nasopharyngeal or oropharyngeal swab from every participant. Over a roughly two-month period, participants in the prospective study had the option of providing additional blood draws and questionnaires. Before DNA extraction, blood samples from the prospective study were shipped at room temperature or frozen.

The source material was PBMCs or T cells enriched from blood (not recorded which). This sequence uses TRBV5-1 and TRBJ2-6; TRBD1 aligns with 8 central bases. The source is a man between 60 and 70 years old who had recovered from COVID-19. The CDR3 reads CASSLGTGSGANVLTF. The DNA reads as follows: TGCGCCAGCAGCTTGGGGACAGGGTCTGGGGCCAACGTCCTGACTTTC.